This is a list of T cell receptor beta chains from one sample in a study of blood T cell repertoires in COVID-19. Profiled with immunoSEQ multiplex PCR; TCRdb holds only in-frame clones, not every one. This table holds fewer than 65,000 clones, 90% found once. Sequencing was carried out using peripheral blood. Receptor source: a human donor in a cohort sampled during active COVID-19. CDR3s include the opening cysteine and the closing phenylalanine or tryptophan. A D gene is named only where the DNA matches it firmly. Where a row states a size, it is once, few, many or the class of an expanded clone; other rows omit it.

v_gene	j_gene	abundance	d_gene	CDR3aa	CDR3nt
TRBV28	TRBJ2-3	NA	NA	CASSPTSTGRHTQYF	TGTGCCAGCAGCCCTACCTCGACAGGGAGGCATACGCAGTATTTT
TRBV5-4	TRBJ2-7	NA	TRBD2	CASSFSGREYEQYF	TGTGCCAGCAGCTTTAGCGGGAGGGAATACGAGCAGTACTTC
TRBV29-1	TRBJ2-3	NA	NA	CSVVGGRLPDTQYF	TGCAGCGTTGTCGGGGGGCGCTTACCAGATACGCAGTATTTT
TRBV6-1	TRBJ2-1	NA	TRBD2	CASSDLAVSYNEQFF	TGTGCCAGCAGTGATCTAGCGGTCTCCTACAATGAGCAGTTCTTC
TRBV6-6	TRBJ2-7	NA	NA	CASNSGSYEQYF	TGTGCCAGCAATTCCGGCTCCTACGAGCAGTACTTC
TRBV2	TRBJ2-5	once	TRBD1	CASSEDWTGKETQYF	TGTGCCAGCAGTGAAGATTGGACAGGGAAAGAGACCCAGTACTTC
TRBV5-1	TRBJ2-6	NA	NA	CASSPTGSGANVLTF	TGCGCCAGCAGCCCCACGGGCTCTGGGGCCAACGTCCTGACTTTC
TRBV7-9	TRBJ2-7	few	NA	CASSQSVGHEQYF	TGTGCCAGCAGCCAGTCGGTGGGGCACGAGCAGTACTTC
TRBV5-1	TRBJ2-3	NA	NA	CASRLAGIPTDTQYF	TGCGCCAGCAGATTGGCAGGTATCCCCACAGATACGCAGTATTTT
TRBV5-1	TRBJ2-7	once	NA	CASSLEGRGSVDEQYF	TGCGCCAGCAGCTTGGAAGGGAGGGGGTCGGTAGACGAGCAGTACTTC
TRBV5-1	TRBJ1-2	NA	NA	CASSLDGGRNGYTF	TGCGCCAGCAGCCTGGACGGGGGGCGGAATGGCTACACCTTC
TRBV5-4	TRBJ1-2	NA	NA	CASSFTVNYGYTF	TGTGCCAGCAGCTTTACAGTTAACTATGGCTACACCTTC
TRBV3-1/TRBV3-2	TRBJ1-6	NA	NA	CASSQVGGLHNSPLHF	TGTGCCAGCAGCCAAGTGGGGGGTCTCCATAATTCACCCCTCCACTTT
TRBV6-5	TRBJ2-2	few	TRBD1	CASIKGQGNTGELFF	TGTGCCAGCATCAAGGGACAGGGTAACACCGGGGAGCTGTTTTTT
TRBV25-1	TRBJ2-7	NA	NA	CASSERELREQYF	TGTGCCAGCAGTGAGAGGGAGCTTCGCGAGCAGTACTTC
TRBV6-1	TRBJ1-4	NA	TRBD1	CASSEDRNEKLFF	TGTGCCAGCAGTGAGGACAGGAATGAAAAACTGTTTTTT
TRBV27	TRBJ1-6	NA	TRBD1	CASSYRTGRYSPLHF	TGTGCCAGCAGTTACCGGACAGGGAGGTATTCACCCCTCCACTTT
TRBV19	TRBJ2-7	NA	NA	CASSLGQTYEQYF	TGTGCCAGTAGTTTAGGACAGACCTACGAGCAGTACTTC
TRBV3-1/TRBV3-2	TRBJ2-7	NA	NA	CASSPPSGSDEQYF	TGTGCCAGCAGCCCCCCGTCCGGGTCCGACGAGCAGTACTTC
TRBV19	TRBJ1-5	NA	TRBD1	CASSRGTGENQPQHF	TGTGCCAGTAGTCGCGGGACAGGGGAAAATCAGCCCCAGCATTTT
TRBV5-1	TRBJ2-1	once	TRBD2	CASSPGLAGGIRNEQFF	TGCGCCAGCAGCCCCGGACTAGCGGGAGGGATCCGGAATGAGCAGTTCTTC
TRBV28	TRBJ2-7	once	TRBD1	CASKQGSTYEQYF	TGTGCCAGCAAACAGGGGTCCACCTACGAGCAGTACTTC
TRBV5-1	TRBJ2-3	NA	TRBD1	CASNPRQGRTDTQYF	TGCGCCAGCAACCCAAGACAGGGTCGCACAGATACGCAGTATTTT
TRBV19	TRBJ2-3	NA	NA	CASSDRFASTDTQYF	TGTGCCAGTAGTGACAGGTTCGCTAGCACAGATACGCAGTATTTT
TRBV6-6	TRBJ2-3	NA	TRBD1	CASNDRVLTDTQYF	TGTGCCAGCAACGACAGGGTCCTCACAGATACGCAGTATTTT
TRBV19	TRBJ1-5	NA	NA	CASNERYSNQPQHF	TGTGCCAGTAACGAGCGGTATAGCAATCAGCCCCAGCATTTT
TRBV3-1/TRBV3-2	TRBJ1-3	NA	NA	CASSRKGGRRSGNTIYF	TGTGCCAGCAGCCGAAAAGGGGGTAGGCGGTCTGGAAACACCATATATTTT
TRBV18	TRBJ1-5	few	NA	CASSPARSQGNQPQHF	TGTGCCAGCTCACCCGCCCGGAGTCAGGGAAATCAGCCCCAGCATTTT
TRBV16	TRBJ1-5	NA	TRBD1	CASSLRGLRQPQHF	TGTGCCAGCAGCCTAAGGGGGCTCCGGCAGCCCCAGCATTTT
TRBV5-1	TRBJ2-7	few	TRBD2	CASSQGLAGYEQYF	TGCGCCAGCAGCCAGGGACTAGCGGGCTACGAGCAGTACTTC
TRBV10-2	TRBJ1-3	NA	TRBD1	CASSVTRGQGNTIYF	TGCGCCAGCAGTGTTACAAGGGGGCAAGGAAACACCATATATTTT
TRBV4-1	TRBJ2-2	NA	NA	CASSQDITLSLNTGELFF	TGCGCCAGCAGCCAAGATATAACACTAAGTTTGAACACCGGGGAGCTGTTTTTT
TRBV29-1	TRBJ1-1	NA	TRBD1	CSVEGTGALNTEAFF	TGCAGCGTTGAAGGTACAGGGGCCTTGAACACTGAAGCTTTCTTT
TRBV28	TRBJ1-1	NA	TRBD1	CASSLSTGRLKAFF	TGTGCCAGCAGTTTATCGACAGGGCGGTTGAAAGCTTTCTTT
TRBV18	TRBJ2-7	NA	NA	CASSPQGVKREQYF	TGTGCCAGCTCACCACAGGGAGTCAAGCGCGAGCAGTACTTC
TRBV3-1/TRBV3-2	TRBJ2-3	NA	NA	CASSQEWRTSGTDTQYF	TGTGCCAGCAGCCAAGAATGGCGGACATCGGGCACAGATACGCAGTATTTT
TRBV6-9	TRBJ2-6	NA	NA	CASSLDSGSGANVLTF	TGTGCCAGCAGTTTGGACAGTGGGTCTGGGGCCAACGTCCTGACTTTC